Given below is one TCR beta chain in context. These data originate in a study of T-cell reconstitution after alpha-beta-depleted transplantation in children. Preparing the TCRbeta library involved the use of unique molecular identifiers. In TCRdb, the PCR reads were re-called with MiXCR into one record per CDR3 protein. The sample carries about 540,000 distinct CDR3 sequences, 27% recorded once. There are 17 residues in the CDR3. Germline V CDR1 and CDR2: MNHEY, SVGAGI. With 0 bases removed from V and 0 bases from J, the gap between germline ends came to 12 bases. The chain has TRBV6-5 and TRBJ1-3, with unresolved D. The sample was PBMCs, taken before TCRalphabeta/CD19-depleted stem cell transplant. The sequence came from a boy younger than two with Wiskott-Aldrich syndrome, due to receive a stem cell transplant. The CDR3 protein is CASSYSIWRASGNTIYF. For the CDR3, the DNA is TGTGCCAGCAGTTACTCGATTTGGCGGGCCTCTGGAAACACCATATATTTT.